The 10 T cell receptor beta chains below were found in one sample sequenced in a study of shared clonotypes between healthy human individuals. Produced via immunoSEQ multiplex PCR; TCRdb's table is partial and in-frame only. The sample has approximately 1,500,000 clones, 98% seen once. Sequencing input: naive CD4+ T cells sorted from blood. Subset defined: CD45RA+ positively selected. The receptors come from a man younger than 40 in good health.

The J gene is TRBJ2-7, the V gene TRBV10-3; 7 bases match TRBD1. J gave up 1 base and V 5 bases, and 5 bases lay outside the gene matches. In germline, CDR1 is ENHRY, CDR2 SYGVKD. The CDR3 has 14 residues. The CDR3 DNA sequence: TGTGCCATCAGTAGGACAGGTCTTTCCTACGAGCAGTACTTC. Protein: CAISRTGLSYEQYF.

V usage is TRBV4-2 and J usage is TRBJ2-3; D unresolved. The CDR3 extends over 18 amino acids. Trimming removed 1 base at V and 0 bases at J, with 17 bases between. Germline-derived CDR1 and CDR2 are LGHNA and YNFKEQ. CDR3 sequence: CASSQAPNGGGSTDTQYF. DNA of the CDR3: TGTGCCAGCAGCCAAGCGCCGAACGGCGGTGGAAGCACAGATACGCAGTATTTT.

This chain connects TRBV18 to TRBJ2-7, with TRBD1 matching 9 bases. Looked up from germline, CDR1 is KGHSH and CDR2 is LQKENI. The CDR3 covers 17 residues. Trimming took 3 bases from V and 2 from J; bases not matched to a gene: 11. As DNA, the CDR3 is TGTGCCAGCTCACCCAATAAGGGACAGGGAGTGACCTACGAGCAGTACTTC. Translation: CASSPNKGQGVTYEQYF.

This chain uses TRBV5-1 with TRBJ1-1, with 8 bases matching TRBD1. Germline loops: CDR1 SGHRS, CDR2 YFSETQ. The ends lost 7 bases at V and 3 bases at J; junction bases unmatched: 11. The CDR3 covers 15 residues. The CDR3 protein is CASSTGVDGYTEAFF. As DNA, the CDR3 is TGCGCCAGCTCGACAGGGGTCGACGGATACACTGAAGCTTTCTTT.

Here the CDR3 DNA reads TGTGCCAGCAGCCTTGGTCTAGCGGGACACGAGCAGTACTTC. This sequence encodes CASSLGLAGHEQYF. The chain carries TRBV7-2 and TRBJ2-7, with TRBD2 matching 9 bases. J lost 5 bases, V lost 5 bases, and 7 bases had no gene match. Looked up from germline, CDR1 is SGHTA and CDR2 is FQGNSA. CDR3 length: 14 amino acids.

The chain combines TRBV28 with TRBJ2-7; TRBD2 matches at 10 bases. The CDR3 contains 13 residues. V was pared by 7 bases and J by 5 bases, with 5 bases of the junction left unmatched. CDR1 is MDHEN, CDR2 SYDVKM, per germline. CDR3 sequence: CASTPGLAHEQYF. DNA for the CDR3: TGTGCCAGCACCCCGGGACTAGCGCACGAGCAGTACTTC.

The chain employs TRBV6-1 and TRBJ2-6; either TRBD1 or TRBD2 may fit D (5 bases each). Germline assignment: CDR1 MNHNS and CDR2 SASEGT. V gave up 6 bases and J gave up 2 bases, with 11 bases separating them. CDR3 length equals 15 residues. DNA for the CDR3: TGTGCCAGCAGGGACACCGGGACTGGGGCCAACGTCCTGACTTTC. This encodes CASRDTGTGANVLTF.

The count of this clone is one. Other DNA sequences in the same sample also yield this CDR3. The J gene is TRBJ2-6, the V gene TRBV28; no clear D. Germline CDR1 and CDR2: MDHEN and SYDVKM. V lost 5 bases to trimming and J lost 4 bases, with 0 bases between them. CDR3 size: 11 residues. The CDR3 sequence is CASSGANVLTF. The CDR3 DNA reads TGTGCCAGCAGTGGGGCCAACGTCCTGACTTTC.

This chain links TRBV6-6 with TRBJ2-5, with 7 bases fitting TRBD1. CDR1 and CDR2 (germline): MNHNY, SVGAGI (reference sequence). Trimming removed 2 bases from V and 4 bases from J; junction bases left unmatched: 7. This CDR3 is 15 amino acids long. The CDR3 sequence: CASSYPTGAGETQYF. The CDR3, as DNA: TGTGCCAGCAGTTACCCTACAGGGGCGGGAGAGACCCAGTACTTC.

CDR3 protein: CASSVTGGYEQYF. The CDR3 coding sequence is TGTGCCAGCAGTGTTACAGGAGGCTACGAGCAGTACTTC. The rearrangement joins TRBV2 to TRBJ2-7; D may be TRBD1 or TRBD2 (5 bases each). The CDR3 is 13 amino acids. CDR1 and CDR2 (germline): SNHLY, FYNNEI. Between the trimmed V and J ends, which lost 4 bases and 3 bases, there was a span of 10 bases.